Below are 22 T cell receptor beta chains sequenced from a single sample in a study of blood T cell repertoires in COVID-19. The assay was immunoSEQ multiplex PCR, and TCRdb's table has in-frame clones only and misses some. Of around 260,000 clones in the sample, under 90% were seen once. The sample was peripheral blood. These receptors all stem from a woman between 40 and 55 years old who had recovered from COVID-19.

The gene calls are TRBV28 and TRBJ2-2; the match to TRBD2 covers 12 bases. Germline V gene lookup returns CDR1 MDHEN and CDR2 SYDVKM. The CDR3 spans 22 residues. Trimming at V came to 5 bases and at J to 4 bases, leaving 23 bases not matched to a gene. The CDR3 is CASSAYRLAGAVTGRGTGELFF. CDR3 coding DNA: TGTGCCAGCAGTGCCTACCGACTAGCGGGAGCTGTAACTGGACGGGGCACCGGGGAGCTGTTTTTT.

The chain joins TRBV7-9 to TRBJ1-2, with D perhaps TRBD1 (5 bases). The ends were cut back, 2 bases at V and 1 base at J, with 14 bases in the middle. Germline V lookup: CDR1 SEHNR, CDR2 FQNEAQ (reference sequence). There are 16 residues in the CDR3. CDR3 DNA: TGTGCCAGCAGCTTATGGGGCCGCCCGTTTAACTATGGCTACACCTTC. It codes for CASSLWGRPFNYGYTF.

The rearrangement uses TRBV2 and TRBJ2-1; 7 nucleotides match TRBD2. The length of the CDR3 is 15 residues. CDR1 and CDR2 (germline): SNHLY, FYNNEI. Trimming took 6 bases from V and 4 from J; bases not matched to a gene: 9. CDR3 in DNA: TGTGCCAGCAGGGTTGAACGGGAGGTGTACAATGAGCAGTTCTTC. It is translated as CASRVEREVYNEQFF.

This clone appeared a single time. The chain carries TRBV27 and TRBJ2-3; 10 bases are shared with TRBD1. The V segment lost 6 bases and the J segment 2 bases; nucleotides outside the gene matches: 8. The length of the CDR3 is 16 residues. Germline loops: CDR1 MNHEY, CDR2 SMNVEV (reference sequence). CDR3 in amino acids: CASSTSGTGDTDTQYF. For the CDR3, the DNA is TGTGCCAGCAGCACCTCCGGGACAGGGGACACAGATACGCAGTATTTT.

The genes are TRBV3-1 (or the pseudogene TRBV3-2) and TRBJ2-1; 7 positions match TRBD1. This CDR3 contains 17 residues. The germline CDR1 and CDR2 sequences are LGHDT and YNNKEL (reference sequence). V shed 4 bases, J shed 6 bases, and the junction held 15 bases outside the gene matches. For the CDR3, the DNA is TGTGCCAGCAGCCCCCGGGACAGAGGATTCATCCCCAATGAGCAGTTCTTC. Protein sequence: CASSPRDRGFIPNEQFF.

The gene calls are TRBV29-1 and TRBJ2-7; no firm D call. Germline V gene lookup returns CDR1 SQVTM and CDR2 ANQGSEA. The CDR3 covers 14 residues. Trimming cost V 7 bases and J 6 bases, with 22 bases left between them. The CDR3 nucleotides are TGCAGCGCTCGAACCAGTACATCCTCGGGCGAGCAGTACTTC. Its protein is CSARTSTSSGEQYF.

The V gene is TRBV9, the J gene TRBJ2-7; D perhaps matches TRBD1 (6 bases). CDR1 and CDR2 (germline): SGDLS, YYNGEE. V was cut by 4 bases and J by 0 bases, with 11 bases left in between. The CDR3 has 14 residues. DNA of the CDR3: TGTGCCAGCAGCAAACAGGGAGACTCCTACGAGCAGTACTTC. This gives the protein CASSKQGDSYEQYF.

V and J are TRBV19 and TRBJ1-3; D may be TRBD1 (6 bases). Germline values: CDR1 LNHDA, CDR2 SQIVND (reference sequence). The CDR3 consists of 15 residues. V was shortened by 5 bases and J by 0 bases, with 11 bases between the two germline ends. The CDR3: CASSPWDNSGNTIYF. The CDR3 bases are TGTGCCAGTAGTCCTTGGGACAACTCTGGAAACACCATATATTTT.

The CDR3 bases are TGCGCCAGCAGTCAATCCGTGGCCAGGGAGGATGAAAAACTGTTTTTT. The encoded protein is CASSQSVAREDEKLFF. The V gene is TRBV23-1, the J gene TRBJ1-4; tentative D call: TRBD1 (5 bases). TRBV23-1 is identified as an open reading frame with a role that is uncertain. The CDR3 runs to 16 residues. V was cut by 0 bases and J by 6 bases, with 14 bases left in between.

The J gene is TRBJ2-7, the V gene TRBV5-6, with 8 positions matching TRBD2. Germline CDR1 SGHDT, CDR2 YYEEEE. Losses at the gene ends were 1 base for V and 6 bases for J; bases not matched to a gene: 6. There are 14 residues in the CDR3. This CDR3 reads CASSLPSGFGEQYF. As DNA, the CDR3 is TGTGCCAGCAGCTTGCCTAGCGGGTTTGGCGAGCAGTACTTC.

The gene calls are TRBV24-1 and TRBJ2-1; D is perhaps TRBD2 (6 bases). The CDR3 has 16 residues. Looked up from germline, CDR1 is KGHDR and CDR2 is SFDVKD. V lost 4 bases to trimming and J lost 5 bases, with 17 bases between them. The CDR3, as DNA: TGTGCCACCAGTGACCCCGATTGGGGGGAGAACAATGAGCAGTTCTTC. Translating it yields CATSDPDWGENNEQFF.

The rearrangement links TRBV5-4 to TRBJ2-7; 9 bases map to TRBD1. CDR1 is SGHNT, CDR2 YYREEE, per germline (reference sequence). The ends lost 9 bases at V and 2 bases at J; junction bases unmatched: 3. This CDR3 comprises 12 residues. The CDR3 is CATGQGTYEQYF. The CDR3 nucleotides read TGTGCCACAGGACAGGGGACCTACGAGCAGTACTTC.

V and J are TRBV6-5 and TRBJ1-5; D is uncertain. Germline V lookup: CDR1 MNHEY, CDR2 SVGAGI. CDR3 length: 15 amino acids. The germline V and J ends were trimmed by 5 bases and 0 bases, with 11 bases remaining between them. CDR3 sequence reads: CASSPDTYSNQPQHF. The CDR3 region has the DNA TGTGCCAGCAGTCCAGACACGTATAGCAATCAGCCCCAGCATTTT.

The chain employs TRBV6-9 and TRBJ2-5; 11 bases fit TRBD2. This CDR3 has 17 amino acids. CDR1 MNHGY and CDR2 SVAAGI come from the germline V gene. J gave up 1 base and V 7 bases, and 11 bases lay outside the gene matches. In DNA form, the CDR3 reads TGTGCCAGCACCCCACCCGGACTAGCGGGCCCCCAAGAGACCCAGTACTTC. Its protein product is CASTPPGLAGPQETQYF.

V is TRBV10-3 and J is TRBJ1-4, with 7 nucleotides matching TRBD1. Germline CDR1 and CDR2: ENHRY and SYGVKD. V lost 4 bases to trimming and J lost 7 bases; unmatched junction nucleotides: 3. The CDR3 runs to 13 residues. Written as DNA, the CDR3 is TGTGCCATCAGTGGGCAGGGGGGTGAAAAACTGTTTTTT. It specifies CAISGQGGEKLFF.

This clone was seen a single time. The chain joins TRBV2 to TRBJ2-3; TRBD1 agrees at 8 bases. The CDR3 has 17 amino acids. V dropped 4 bases and J dropped 2; count of bases not matched to a gene: 11. The germline V gene encodes CDR1 SNHLY and CDR2 FYNNEI. The CDR3 nucleotides are TGTGCCAGCAGTGCCATAAAGACAGGGGAATCCACAGATACGCAGTATTTT. Translated: CASSAIKTGESTDTQYF.

V usage is TRBV19 and J usage is TRBJ1-2, with 10 positions matching TRBD1. V gave up 5 bases and J gave up 8 bases; unmatched junction bases: 5. The V gene's germline CDR1 is LNHDA and CDR2 SQIVND (reference sequence). The CDR3 loop spans 13 amino acids. The CDR3 DNA sequence: TGTGCCAGTAGTCCGACAGGGGGCAACGGCTACACCTTC. Encoded protein: CASSPTGGNGYTF.

The rearrangement joins TRBV5-1 to TRBJ1-1; 7 positions agree with TRBD1. V gave up 4 bases and J gave up 1 base; unmatched junction bases: 10. The germline CDR1 and CDR2 sequences are SGHRS and YFSETQ. The CDR3 loop spans 16 amino acids. The CDR3 here is CASSLDTDRANTEAFF. The DNA of the CDR3 is TGCGCCAGCAGCCTAGATACCGACAGGGCGAACACTGAAGCTTTCTTT.

The gene calls are TRBV2 and TRBJ1-2, with D perhaps TRBD1 (6 bases). Trimming shortened V by 6 bases and J by 6 bases, and 14 bases separated the two germline ends. Germline lookup yields CDR1 SNHLY and CDR2 FYNNEI. There are 13 residues in the CDR3. The CDR3 spells CASRDQGRHGYTF. CDR3 DNA: TGTGCCAGCAGGGATCAGGGGAGACATGGCTACACCTTC.

CDR3 DNA: TGTGCCAGCTCACTGAGCGTCCCTTATAACACCGGGGAGCTGTTTTTT. As protein: CASSLSVPYNTGELFF. V and J are TRBV18 and TRBJ2-2; no firm D call. V lost 4 bases and J 2 bases, leaving 14 bases between the germline ends. The germline gives CDR1 KGHSH, CDR2 LQKENI. The CDR3 totals 16 residues.

This clone was recorded only once. This chain connects TRBV28 to TRBJ2-4, with D possibly matching TRBD1 (6 bases). The CDR3 loop spans 23 amino acids. Trimming removed 3 bases at V and 3 bases at J, with 36 bases between. CDR1 and CDR2 (germline): MDHEN, SYDVKM. CDR3 region: CASSLPLRESGRARQEVKNIQYF. In DNA form, the CDR3 reads TGTGCCAGCAGTTTGCCGCTAAGAGAGTCTGGGCGGGCGAGACAGGAGGTCAAAAACATTCAGTACTTC.

V and J are TRBV5-1 and TRBJ1-2; possibly TRBD1 for D (6 bases). The CDR3 is 17 amino acids. V lost 0 bases and J lost 8, with 23 bases in between. Germline CDR1 and CDR2: SGHRS and YFSETQ. CDR3 in amino acids: CASSLEGGQGRMRGYTF. The DNA of the CDR3 is TGCGCCAGCAGCTTGGAAGGGGGACAAGGCCGTATGCGGGGCTACACCTTC.